This T cell receptor beta chain was identified in a study of cytomegalovirus exposure and HLA in healthy donors. This CDR3 spans 14 amino acids. Primers included in the PCR were 60 Vbeta and 13 Jbeta primers. The table came from immunoSEQ multiplex PCR; TCRdb's copy has only in-frame clones and leaves some out. Among around 91,000 clones listed, about three quarters were seen once. The study's findings and limits: TCR beta sequences reportedly predicted most subjects' HLA-A and HLA-B alleles accurately.

These donors counted as nominally healthy when sampled, but unrecorded immune exposures were likely. Comments on this clone: Its antigen is as yet unknown.

The receptor was isolated from a middle-aged woman in good health and CMV-seropositive. The sequenced sample consisted of PBMCs. The rearrangement joins TRBV21-1 to TRBJ2-1; TRBD1 is the table's D call, not checked against the DNA. TRBV21-1 is classified as a pseudogene. This CDR3 reads CAGGGPNLVNEQFF. CDR3 DNA sequence: TGTGCCGGGGGCGGGCCCAATCTCGTCAATGAGCAGTTCTTC.